A selection of T cell receptor beta chains follows, all from one sample in a study of T cells in Graves' hyperthyroidism and ophthalmopathy. One entry per CDR3 protein, called by TCRdb with MiXCR from the multiplex PCR reads. Among approximately 590,000 distinct CDR3 sequences listed, 40% to 55% were seen once. Specimen: peripheral blood or thyroid tissue (not recorded which). The receptors were sampled from a woman aged 18-29 years with Graves' hyperthyroidism. CDR3s include the opening cysteine and the closing phenylalanine or tryptophan. D genes are given only for firm matches. Clone size appears in some rows only: once, few, many, or a class for an expanded clone.

V,length,size,D,J,CDR3,DNA
TRBV12-3/TRBV12-4,15,NA,TRBD2,TRBJ2-7,CASSLNSGTAYEQYF,TGTGCCAGCAGTCTAAATAGCGGGACGGCCTACGAGCAGTACTTC
TRBV7-2,13,NA,NA,TRBJ1-5,CASTGERARLQHF,TGTGCCAGCACCGGGGAGAGGGCAAGGCTCCAGCATTTT
TRBV7-2,14,NA,TRBD1,TRBJ1-2,CAWSVSGTGVGYTF,TGTGCCTGGAGTGTAAGCGGGACAGGGGTTGGCTACACCTTC
TRBV5-4,17,NA,TRBD2,TRBJ2-7,CASSPNELAGGSYEQYF,TGTGCCAGCAGCCCTAACGAACTAGCGGGAGGGTCCTACGAGCAGTACTTC
TRBV10-3,13,many,NA,TRBJ1-1,CAISESVNTEAFF,TGTGCCATCAGTGAGTCGGTGAACACTGAAGCTTTCTTT
TRBV7-8,14,many,TRBD2,TRBJ2-7,CASSVAGGQEEQYF,TGTGCCAGCAGCGTAGCGGGAGGGCAGGAGGAGCAGTACTTC
TRBV2,18,NA,TRBD1,TRBJ1-4,CASSQGKGQVTTNEKLFF,TGTGCCAGCAGCCAAGGAAAGGGACAGGTCACAACTAATGAAAAACTGTTTTTT
TRBV5-5,14,few,NA,TRBJ1-2,CASSLAAWDYGYTF,TGTGCCAGCAGCTTGGCGGCGTGGGACTATGGCTACACCTTC
TRBV20-1,13,few,NA,TRBJ2-7,CSVEGDYFHEQYF,TGCAGTGTGGAGGGGGACTATTTCCACGAGCAGTACTTC
TRBV25-1,14,few,TRBD1,TRBJ1-2,CASSRQGAHYGYTF,TGTGCCAGCAGTAGACAGGGGGCTCACTATGGCTACACCTTC
TRBV2,14,NA,NA,TRBJ2-7,CASSLGRLAYEQYF,TGTGCCAGCAGTTTAGGGCGGCTCGCCTACGAGCAGTACTTC
TRBV25-1,14,NA,NA,TRBJ1-5,CASPGAKKNQPQHF,TGTGCCAGCCCAGGGGCGAAAAAAAATCAGCCCCAGCATTTT
TRBV6-5,13,NA,NA,TRBJ1-4,CASSLQVDEKLFF,TGTGCCAGCAGTTTGCAGGTTGATGAAAAACTGTTTTTT
TRBV2,14,many,TRBD1,TRBJ2-6,CASSWTGRANVLTF,TGTGCCAGCAGCTGGACAGGTCGCGCCAACGTCCTGACTTTC
TRBV2,11,many,NA,TRBJ2-7,CASRSRYEQYF,TGTGCCAGCAGGTCACGGTACGAGCAGTACTTC
TRBV10-3,17,many,NA,TRBJ2-7,CAIRGGNWADEAYEQYF,TGTGCCATCAGAGGCGGGAACTGGGCGGACGAGGCCTACGAGCAGTACTTC
TRBV9,14,many,TRBD1,TRBJ2-7,CASSGEDRGNEQYF,TGTGCCAGCAGCGGTGAGGACAGGGGCAACGAGCAGTACTTC
TRBV10-3,13,NA,NA,TRBJ1-1,CAISESKDSEAFF,TGTGCCATCAGTGAGTCGAAAGACAGTGAAGCTTTCTTT
TRBV10-3,14,few,NA,TRBJ1-2,CAISEEGSRDGYTF,TGTGCCATCAGTGAGGAAGGGAGTCGGGATGGCTACACCTTC
TRBV7-2,18,NA,TRBD1,TRBJ2-6,CASSLAGQGASGANVLTF,TGTGCCAGCAGCTTAGCGGGACAGGGGGCCTCTGGGGCCAACGTCCTGACTTTC
TRBV29-1,17,NA,NA,TRBJ1-3,CSVPVYGTTGAGNTIYF,TGCAGCGTCCCCGTATACGGGACCACCGGGGCTGGAAACACCATATATTTT
TRBV9,14,many,NA,TRBJ1-6,CASSARIGNSPLHF,TGTGCCAGCAGCGCCCGAATAGGGAATTCACCCCTCCACTTT
TRBV6-1,17,NA,NA,TRBJ1-3,CASSESQGRGSGNTIYF,TGTGCCAGCAGTGAATCCCAGGGACGGGGCTCTGGAAACACCATATATTTT
TRBV19,12,NA,NA,TRBJ1-2,CAWSPSLYGYTF,TGTGCCTGGAGTCCCTCCCTCTATGGCTACACCTTC
TRBV7-6,15,NA,TRBD2,TRBJ2-7,CASSRTTSGSVEQYF,TGTGCCAGCAGCCGAACGACTAGCGGATCCGTCGAGCAGTACTTC
TRBV2,14,NA,TRBD1,TRBJ2-5,CASSWTGGIKTQYF,TGTGCCAGCAGTTGGACAGGGGGCATCAAGACCCAGTACTTC
TRBV7-2,18,many,TRBD2,TRBJ2-7,CASTRQGGSGRAQDEQYF,TGTGCCAGCACCAGACAGGGGGGTAGCGGGAGGGCCCAGGACGAGCAGTACTTC
TRBV6-1,13,few,TRBD1,TRBJ2-7,CASSDRGLSEQYF,TGTGCCAGCAGTGACAGGGGGCTAAGCGAGCAGTACTTC
TRBV6-5,14,few,NA,TRBJ1-5,CASSSRAGDQPQHF,TGTGCCAGCAGCTCCCGCGCGGGGGATCAGCCCCAGCATTTT
TRBV2,15,NA,TRBD1,TRBJ2-7,CASSPSGTGRFEQYF,TGTGCCAGCAGTCCATCCGGGACAGGACGATTCGAGCAGTACTTC
TRBV20-1,13,once,TRBD2,TRBJ2-2,CSARPGLGGELFF,TGCAGTGCTAGACCAGGACTAGGGGGGGAGCTGTTTTTT
TRBV9,12,few,NA,TRBJ1-1,CASQTRETEAFF,TGTGCCAGCCAAACCAGGGAGACTGAAGCTTTCTTT
TRBV15,15,NA,TRBD1,TRBJ2-7,CATSREKGGFYEQYF,TGTGCCACCAGCAGAGAAAAAGGGGGCTTCTACGAGCAGTACTTC
TRBV7-9,17,NA,TRBD1,TRBJ1-5,CASSLRQGSAGNQPQHF,TGTGCCAGCAGTTTACGACAGGGATCGGCGGGCAATCAGCCCCAGCATTTT
TRBV2,14,many,NA,TRBJ1-2,CASSGNSLNYGYTF,TGTGCCAGCAGTGGGAACAGTCTTAACTATGGCTACACCTTC
TRBV7-6,12,many,NA,TRBJ2-5,CASSRESGTQYF,TGTGCCAGCAGCCGTGAGTCGGGGACCCAGTACTTC
TRBV5-5,15,NA,NA,TRBJ1-6,CASSFSKGERSPLHF,TGTGCCAGCAGCTTCAGTAAGGGCGAGAGGTCACCCCTCCACTTT
TRBV15,14,many,NA,TRBJ2-7,CATSRGEGAYEQYF,TGTGCCACCAGCAGAGGTGAAGGGGCCTACGAGCAGTACTTC
TRBV6-5,14,NA,NA,TRBJ1-4,CASLRGVANEKLFF,TGTGCCAGCCTTCGGGGGGTAGCTAATGAAAAACTGTTTTTT
TRBV12-3/TRBV12-4,16,few,TRBD1,TRBJ1-3,CASSRQGPNSGNTIYF,TGTGCCAGCAGTAGACAGGGGCCAAACTCTGGAAACACCATATATTTT
TRBV24-1,16,few,TRBD2,TRBJ2-2,CATSDPVAGGTGELFF,TGTGCCACCAGTGACCCTGTAGCGGGAGGGACCGGGGAGCTGTTTTTT
TRBV24-1,14,NA,NA,TRBJ2-7,CASSRRQMPYEQYF,TGTGCCAGCAGTCGCCGGCAAATGCCCTACGAGCAGTACTTC
TRBV2,12,many,NA,TRBJ2-2,CASNGNPRELFF,TGTGCCAGCAATGGTAACCCGAGGGAGCTGTTTTTT
TRBV2,15,NA,NA,TRBJ1-2,CASRDRGRSNYGYTF,TGTGCCAGCAGAGATCGAGGGAGATCGAACTATGGCTACACCTTC
TRBV7-9,13,NA,NA,TRBJ2-7,CASSWLATYEQYF,TGTGCCAGCAGCTGGCTAGCGACCTACGAGCAGTACTTC
TRBV5-1,13,many,NA,TRBJ1-6,CASSLASNSPLHF,TGCGCCAGCAGCTTGGCCAGTAATTCACCCCTCCACTTT
TRBV20-1,15,NA,TRBD2,TRBJ2-7,CSARELAGAVYEQYF,TGCAGTGCTAGAGAACTAGCGGGAGCGGTCTACGAGCAGTACTTC
TRBV25-1,14,NA,TRBD1,TRBJ1-6,CASHGQGRRSPLHF,TGTGCCAGCCACGGACAGGGGAGACGGTCACCCCTCCACTTT
TRBV29-1,14,NA,TRBD1,TRBJ1-2,CSVEDRGLSYGYTF,TGCAGCGTTGAGGACAGGGGGCTGAGCTATGGCTACACCTTC
TRBV15,12,many,NA,TRBJ1-5,CATSSQDQPQHF,TGTGCCACCAGCAGTCAGGACCAGCCCCAGCATTTT
TRBV10-3,14,many,TRBD1,TRBJ1-6,CATAQGAREMPLHF,TGTGCCACCGCACAGGGGGCGCGGGAAATGCCCCTCCACTTT
TRBV12-3/TRBV12-4,16,NA,NA,TRBJ1-6,CASSPSRQGHYSPLHF,TGTGCCAGCAGTCCCTCGCGGCAGGGTCATTATTCACCCCTCCACTTT
TRBV11-1,14,NA,NA,TRBJ2-7,CASSYSGTGLKQYF,TGTGCCAGCAGCTATAGCGGGACAGGGCTGAAGCAGTACTTC
TRBV10-3,12,once,TRBD2,TRBJ2-6,CAISDLGGTEAF,TGTGCCATCAGTGATCTGGGGGGGACTGAAGCTTTC
TRBV29-1,13,many,TRBD2,TRBJ2-2,CSDSGRGTGELFF,TGCAGCGATAGCGGGAGGGGCACCGGGGAGCTGTTTTTT